These 8 T cell receptor beta chains share one sample of origin, sequenced in a study of T cells in Graves' hyperthyroidism and ophthalmopathy. Researchers took RNA transcripts and amplified the TCR beta CDR3 regions from them. TCR CDR3 underwent first-round RT-PCR with the HTBI primer set. Each CDR3 protein gets one entry after TCRdb re-called the multiplex PCR reads with MiXCR. The sample consists of about 530,000 distinct CDR3 sequences, about 15% of them appearing once. Material for sequencing was blood. These receptor sequences come from a woman in her late teens or twenties with Graves' ophthalmopathy.

The chain couples TRBV7-9 to TRBJ2-7; TRBD1 aligns across 7 bases. CDR3 length: 13 residues. Trimming cost V 2 bases and J 6 bases; bases outside gene matches: 4. Per germline, CDR1 SEHNR and CDR2 FQNEAQ (reference sequence). CDR3 amino acids: CASSLSRGSEQYF. The CDR3 DNA reads as TGTGCCAGCAGCTTAAGCAGGGGGAGCGAGCAGTACTTC. Full variable domain (remainder filled in from reference TRBV7-9 and TRBJ2-7): DTGVSQNPRHKITKRGQNVTFRCDPISEHNRLYWYRQTLGQGPEFLTYFQNEAQLEKSRLLSDRFSAERPKGSFSTLEIQRTEQGDSAMYLCASSLSRGSEQYFGPGTRLTVT.

This chain connects TRBV9 to TRBJ2-1; the match to TRBD2 covers 9 bases. Germline V gives CDR1 SGDLS, CDR2 YYNGEE. The CDR3 consists of 17 residues. Germline trimming cut 3 bases from V and 2 bases from J; bases unmatched to any gene: 9. Here the CDR3 DNA reads TGTGCCAGCAGCGCGAGGGGAAGCGGGGGGCCCTACAATGAGCAGTTCTTC. Amino acid sequence: CASSARGSGGPYNEQFF.

Turning to this clonotype: A clone one base away is much larger, so this may be a read error. This chain connects TRBV4-1 to TRBJ2-7, with D perhaps assigned TRBD1 or TRBD2 (6 bases each). The length of the CDR3 is 15 residues. From germline, CDR1 is MGHRA and CDR2 YSYEKL. DNA of the CDR3: TGCGCCAGCAGCCAAGATACGGGGGCGACGTACGAGCGGTACTTC. It specifies CASSQDTGATYERYF.

The CDR3 DNA reads TGTGCCAGCAGTTTACCCGGGGCATATATGAACACCGGGGAGCTGTTTTTT. It yields the protein CASSLPGAYMNTGELFF. V usage is TRBV28 and J usage is TRBJ2-2; D possibly matches TRBD1 or TRBD2 (5 bases each). CDR3 length: 17 residues. Trimming left V 2 bases short and J 1 base short, with 14 bases between. CDR1 is MDHEN, CDR2 SYDVKM, per germline.

This clonotype was seen a few times. The V call is TRBV5-4, the J call TRBJ2-7; the match to TRBD1 covers 7 bases. The CDR3 totals 17 residues. Per the germline V gene, CDR1 is SGHNT and CDR2 is YYREEE (reference sequence). Trimming cost V 7 bases and J 3 bases; bases outside gene matches: 19. The CDR3: CASSRVGDSKMDYEQYF. CDR3 coding DNA: TGTGCCAGCTCACGGGTCGGGGACAGTAAAATGGACTACGAGCAGTACTTC. The full variable domain, with the rest looked up from reference TRBV5-4 and TRBJ2-7, is ETGVTQSPTHLIKTRGQQVTLRCSSQSGHNTVSWYQQALGQGPQFIFQYYREEENGRGNFPPRFSGLQFPNYSSELNVNALELDDSALYLCASSRVGDSKMDYEQYFGPGTRLTVT.

This clonotype was recorded at least ten times. The chain uses TRBV7-8 and TRBJ1-5; 8 bases agree with TRBD1. J gave up 6 bases and V 4 bases, and 14 bases lay outside the gene matches. This CDR3 contains 17 residues. Germline-derived CDR1 and CDR2 are SGHVS and FQNEAQ. The DNA for the CDR3 is TGTGCCAGCAGCTCCTTAGATGGGTCAGGGGGCAGTCAGCCCCAGCATTTT. Amino acids: CASSSLDGSGGSQPQHF.

There are many counts of this clonotype. The V call is TRBV29-1, the J call TRBJ2-1, with D uncertain. This CDR3 comprises 13 residues. Germline assignment: CDR1 SQVTM and CDR2 ANQGSEA. V was shortened by 7 bases and J by 3 bases, with 13 bases between the two germline ends. CDR3 region: CSADIQNYNEQFF. CDR3 sequence (DNA): TGCAGCGCCGACATACAGAACTACAATGAGCAGTTCTTC.

The rearrangement uses TRBV28 and TRBJ1-2; 8 bases are a match to TRBD1. CDR1 is MDHEN and CDR2 is SYDVKM in the germline V gene. The V segment lost 5 bases and the J segment 8 bases; nucleotides outside the gene matches: 7. The CDR3 extends over 13 amino acids. The CDR3 loop reads CASSATTGGGYTF. CDR3 coding DNA: TGTGCCAGCAGTGCTACCACAGGGGGGGGCTACACCTTC.